This T cell receptor beta chain emerged from a study of T cells in Graves' hyperthyroidism and ophthalmopathy. Study conclusions and caveats: Blood samples included most of the expanded thyroid clonotypes exceeding 0.001.

Trimming removed 9 bases from V and 6 bases from J, with 12 bases in between. The CDR3 spans 13 residues. Germline lookup yields CDR1 SNHLY and CDR2 FYNNEI. Patients between 18 and 65 years old had hyperthyroidism, newly diagnosed and lasting under 2 months. Orbital computed tomography, thyroid ultrasound, serum thyroxine and TRAb, and clinical symptoms together informed the diagnoses. Fresh 10 ml peripheral blood yielded PBMCs. What was amplified from RNA transcripts were TCR beta CDR3 regions. In the first-round RT-PCR of the TCR CDR3, the HTBI primer set was used. TCRdb analysed the multiplex PCR reads with MiXCR anew, one entry per CDR3 protein. The data contain more than 550,000 distinct CDR3 sequences, approximately 15% of them singletons. This clonotype was observed a handful of times. Its target is not known.

What was sequenced was blood. This chain joins TRBV2 and TRBJ1-6; D unclear. The receptor comes from a man aged 45-60 years with Graves' hyperthyroidism. In DNA, the CDR3 is TGTGCCAGTACACGGGTTCCTAATTCACCCCTCCACTTT. Translation: CASTRVPNSPLHF.